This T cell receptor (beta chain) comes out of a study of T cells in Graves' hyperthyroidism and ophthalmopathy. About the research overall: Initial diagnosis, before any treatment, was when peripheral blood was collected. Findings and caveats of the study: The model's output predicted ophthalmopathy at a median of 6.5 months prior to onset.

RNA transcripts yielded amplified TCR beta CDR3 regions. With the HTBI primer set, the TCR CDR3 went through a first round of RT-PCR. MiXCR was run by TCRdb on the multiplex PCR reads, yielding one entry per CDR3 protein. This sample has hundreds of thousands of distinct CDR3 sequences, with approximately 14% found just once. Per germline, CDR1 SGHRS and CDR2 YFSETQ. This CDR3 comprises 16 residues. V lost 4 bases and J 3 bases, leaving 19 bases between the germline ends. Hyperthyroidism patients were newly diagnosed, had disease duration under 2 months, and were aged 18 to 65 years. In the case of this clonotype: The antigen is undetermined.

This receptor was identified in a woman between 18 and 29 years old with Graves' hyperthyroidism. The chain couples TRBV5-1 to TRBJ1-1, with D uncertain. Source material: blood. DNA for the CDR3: TGCGCCAGCAGCCCCGGGGTCTTCACTCGGGACACTGAAGCTTTCTTT. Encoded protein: CASSPGVFTRDTEAFF.